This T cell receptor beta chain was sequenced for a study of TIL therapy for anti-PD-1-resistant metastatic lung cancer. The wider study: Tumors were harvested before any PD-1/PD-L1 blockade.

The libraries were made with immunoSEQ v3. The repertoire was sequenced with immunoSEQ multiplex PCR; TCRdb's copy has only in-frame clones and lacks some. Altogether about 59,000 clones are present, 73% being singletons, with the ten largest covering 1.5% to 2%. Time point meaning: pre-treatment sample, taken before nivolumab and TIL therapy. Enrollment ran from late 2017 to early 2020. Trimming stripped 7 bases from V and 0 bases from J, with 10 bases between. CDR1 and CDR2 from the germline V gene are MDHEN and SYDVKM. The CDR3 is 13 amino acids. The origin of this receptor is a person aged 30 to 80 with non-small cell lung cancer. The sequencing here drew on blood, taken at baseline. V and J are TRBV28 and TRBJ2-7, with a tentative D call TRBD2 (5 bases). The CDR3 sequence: CASNKGVSYEQYF. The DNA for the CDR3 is TGTGCCAGCAATAAGGGAGTCTCCTACGAGCAGTACTTC.